The clone carrying this T cell receptor (beta chain) was detected a few times. The data were obtained in a study of T-cell memory formation after mild COVID-19. TCRdb independently ran MiXCR on the 5' RACE reads; one entry per CDR3 protein. The profile covers a few hundred thousand distinct CDR3 sequences, with roughly 22% appearing a single time and about 8.2% taken by the ten largest. This CDR3 has 16 amino acids. Looked up from germline, CDR1 is DFQATT and CDR2 is SNEGSKA (reference sequence). J was trimmed by 3 bases and V by 3 bases; bases with no gene match: 11. Sequenced: PBMCs or a T cell subset sorted from them (not recorded which). The chain joins TRBV20-1 to TRBJ2-7, with TRBD2 matching over 10 bases. The receptor comes from an adult woman who had mild COVID-19 (a few samples of this study predate the infection). Cell type and time point are not known. CDR3 sequence reads: CSARDSPGLANYEQYF. As DNA, the CDR3 is TGCAGTGCTAGGGACTCTCCGGGACTAGCGAACTACGAGCAGTACTTC.